This T cell receptor (beta chain) was sequenced for a study of CXCR3-negative and CXCR3-positive naive CD8 T cells. Overall study findings and caveats: TRBV-TRBJ usage was similar across naive CXCR3 subsets but distinct in memory cells. More hydrophobic TRB CDR3s were found in CXCR3-positive naive cells than in CXCR3-negative naive cells.

It was by 5' RACE with UMI labels that the TRB cDNA libraries were prepared. From the 5' RACE reads, TCRdb lists one entry per CDR3 protein and no DNA. This table lists about 98,000 distinct CDR3 sequences. The naive CD8+ gate required CD45RO-CCR7+CD27+CD95- phenotype. A remark on this clonotype: Antigen: not known.

CDR1 and CDR2 from the germline V gene are SGDLS and YYNGEE. The CDR3 sequence is 16 residues long. The receptor comes from a human donor in good health. Some clones in this sample may be carry-over from other donors' samples. Sequenced: naive CXCR3+ CD8+ T cells from blood. Noted subset: CD45RO-CCR7+CD27+CD95- naive CD8+ T cells expressing CXCR3 (TNR3+). This chain uses TRBV9 with TRBJ2-7; TCRdb's D call, TRBD1, is unchecked because there is no DNA. The CDR3 region is CASSEQPGTGAYEQYF. The full variable domain, in which reference TRBV9 and TRBJ2-7 provide the parts outside the CDR3, is DSGVTQTPKHLITATGQRVTLRCSPRSGDLSVYWYQQSLDQGLQFLIQYYNGEERAKGNILERFSAQQFPDLHSELNLSSLELGDSALYFCASSEQPGTGAYEQYFGPGTRLTVT.